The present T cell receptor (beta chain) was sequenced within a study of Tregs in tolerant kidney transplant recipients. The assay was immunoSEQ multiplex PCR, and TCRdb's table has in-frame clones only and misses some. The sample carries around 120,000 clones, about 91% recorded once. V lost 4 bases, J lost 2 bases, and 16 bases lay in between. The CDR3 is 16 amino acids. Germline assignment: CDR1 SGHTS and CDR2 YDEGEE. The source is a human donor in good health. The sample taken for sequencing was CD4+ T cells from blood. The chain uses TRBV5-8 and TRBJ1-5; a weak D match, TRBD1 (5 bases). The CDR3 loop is CASSTGVGDGNQPQHF. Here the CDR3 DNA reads TGTGCCAGCAGCACGGGGGTAGGGGACGGCAATCAGCCCCAGCATTTT.